What follows are 2 T cell receptor beta chains derived from one specimen sequenced in a study of regulatory T cells in long-lasting Graves disease. As to time point: newly diagnosed GD, antithyroid drugs for less than 3 months. Extracted PBMC RNA gave rise to the TCR library. Arm-PCR of CDR3 regions with iRepertoire HTBI primers generated TCR beta libraries. TCRdb recomputed calls from the multiplex PCR reads with MiXCR, one row per CDR3 protein. The sample contains around 230,000 distinct CDR3 sequences, 15% to 20% of which appear only once. Here the sequenced sample was peripheral blood mononuclear cells (PBMCs), taken at new diagnosis, from a patient treated with antithyroid drugs. The receptor source for this set is a female donor with Graves disease.

In this sample, this clonotype turned up many times. The rearrangement links TRBV6-1 to TRBJ1-5, with 7 positions matching TRBD1. CDR1 is MNHNS and CDR2 is SASEGT in the germline V gene. After removal of 6 bases from V and 5 bases from J, the junction contained 10 bases not matched to a gene. The CDR3 spans 15 residues. Written as DNA, the CDR3 is TGTGCCAGCAGACTCGACAGGGTGGGGGATCAGCCCCAGCATTTT. It yields the protein CASRLDRVGDQPQHF.

In its sample, this clonotype was seen many times. The rearrangement links TRBV10-3 to TRBJ1-2; possibly TRBD1 for D (6 bases). V shed 7 bases and J shed 8 bases, with 17 bases lying between them. Per the germline V gene, CDR1 is ENHRY and CDR2 is SYGVKD. The CDR3 runs to 13 residues. CDR3 sequence (DNA): TGTGCCATCACCGACGGACAGTCGGGCGGCTACACCTTC. Protein product: CAITDGQSGGYTF.